A selection of T cell receptor beta chains follows, all from one sample in a study of OX40 agonist ivuxolimab in advanced cancers. TCRdb keeps only in-frame clones here, not all; method: immunoSEQ multiplex PCR. The sample lists fewer than 85,000 clones; 80% to 90% were seen once. The sequenced sample was CD4+ or CD8+ T cells sorted from blood, obtained in a trial of the OX40 agonist ivuxolimab. These receptor sequences come from an adult with an advanced solid tumor such as melanoma, head and neck, liver or kidney cancer. Each CDR3 is given with its conserved first and last residue. D genes are given only for firm matches.

.,TRBV6-5,TRBJ1-1,CASSYSGENTEAFF,TGTGCCAGCAGTTACTCGGGGGAGAACACTGAAGCTTTCTTT
TRBD1,TRBV28,TRBJ2-1,CATARRDRYYNEQFF,TGTGCCACCGCGAGACGGGACAGGTACTACAATGAGCAGTTCTTC
.,TRBV13,TRBJ1-2,CASSLDSSGGYTF,TGTGCCAGCAGCTTAGACAGCTCCGGTGGCTACACCTTC
.,TRBV4-2,TRBJ1-2,CASSSITGYGYTF,TGTGCCAGCAGCTCTATTACAGGCTATGGCTACACCTTC
.,TRBV27,TRBJ1-1,CASSFGRKLFTEAFF,TGTGCCAGCAGTTTCGGACGGAAACTTTTCACTGAAGCTTTCTTT
.,TRBV7-6,TRBJ1-1,CASSLGQGGRTEAFF,TGTGCCAGCAGCTTAGGTCAGGGCGGAAGGACTGAAGCTTTCTTT
.,TRBV5-1,TRBJ2-1,CASSKGTFENEQFF,TGCGCCAGCAGCAAGGGGACATTTGAGAATGAGCAGTTCTTC
TRBD1,TRBV6-5,TRBJ1-5,CASSWTGLSQPQHF,TGTGCCAGCAGTTGGACAGGGCTCAGTCAGCCCCAGCATTTT
TRBD1,TRBV7-9,TRBJ2-1,CASSPLGTGANEQFF,TGTGCCAGCAGCCCTCTCGGGACAGGGGCCAATGAGCAGTTCTTC
TRBD1,TRBV27,TRBJ2-4,CASSWTGGADIQYF,TGTGCCAGCAGCTGGACAGGGGGCGCGGACATTCAGTACTTC
.,TRBV5-6,TRBJ2-3,CASSLGTLSTDTQYF,TGTGCCAGCAGCTTAGGGACCCTCAGCACAGATACGCAGTATTTT
.,TRBV28,TRBJ2-5,CASRPQGSETQYF,TGTGCCAGCAGGCCCCAGGGCTCGGAGACCCAGTACTTC
.,TRBV19,TRBJ1-3,CASSIAGFNTIYF,TGTGCCAGTAGTATAGCGGGGTTCAACACCATATATTTT
.,TRBV30,TRBJ1-1,CAWGSGNTEAFF,TGTGCCTGGGGCTCAGGGAACACTGAAGCTTTCTTT
.,TRBV7-8,TRBJ2-2,CASSFLNREVSTGELFF,TGTGCCAGCAGCTTCCTAAACAGGGAAGTATCAACCGGGGAGCTGTTTTTT
.,TRBV6-1,TRBJ2-7,CASRAVGDEQYF,TGTGCCAGCAGGGCAGTTGGGGACGAGCAGTACTTC